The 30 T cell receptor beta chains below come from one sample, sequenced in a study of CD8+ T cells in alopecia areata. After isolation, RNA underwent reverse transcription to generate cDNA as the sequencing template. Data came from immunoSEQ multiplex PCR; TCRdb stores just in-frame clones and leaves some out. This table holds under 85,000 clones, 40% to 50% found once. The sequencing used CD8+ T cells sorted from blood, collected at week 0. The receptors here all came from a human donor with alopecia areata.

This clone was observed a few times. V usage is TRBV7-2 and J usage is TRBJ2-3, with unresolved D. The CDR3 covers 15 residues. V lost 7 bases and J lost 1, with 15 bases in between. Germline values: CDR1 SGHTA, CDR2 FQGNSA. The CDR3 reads CASIREAWGTDTQYF. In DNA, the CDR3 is TGTGCCAGCATCAGAGAGGCTTGGGGCACAGATACGCAGTATTTT.

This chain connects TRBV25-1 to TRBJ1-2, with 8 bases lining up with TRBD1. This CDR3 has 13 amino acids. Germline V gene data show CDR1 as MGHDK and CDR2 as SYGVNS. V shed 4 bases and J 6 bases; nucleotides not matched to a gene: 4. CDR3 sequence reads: CASSGGQGDGYTF. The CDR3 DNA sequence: TGTGCCAGCAGTGGAGGACAGGGCGATGGCTACACCTTC.

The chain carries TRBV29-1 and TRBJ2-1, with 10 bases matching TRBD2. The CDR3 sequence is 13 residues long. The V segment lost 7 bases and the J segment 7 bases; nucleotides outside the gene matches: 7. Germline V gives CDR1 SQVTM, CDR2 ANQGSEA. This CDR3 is CSGVLAGINEQFF. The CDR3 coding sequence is TGCAGCGGCGTACTAGCGGGAATTAATGAGCAGTTCTTC.

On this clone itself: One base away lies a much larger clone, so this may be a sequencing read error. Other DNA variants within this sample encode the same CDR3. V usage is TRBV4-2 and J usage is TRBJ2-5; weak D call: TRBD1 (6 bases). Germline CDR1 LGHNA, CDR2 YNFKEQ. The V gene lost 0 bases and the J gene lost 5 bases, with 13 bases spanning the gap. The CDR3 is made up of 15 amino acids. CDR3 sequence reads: CASSQDGGGGETQYF. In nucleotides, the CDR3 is TGTGCCAGCAGCCAAGATGGGGGCGGTGGGGAGACCCAGTACTTC.

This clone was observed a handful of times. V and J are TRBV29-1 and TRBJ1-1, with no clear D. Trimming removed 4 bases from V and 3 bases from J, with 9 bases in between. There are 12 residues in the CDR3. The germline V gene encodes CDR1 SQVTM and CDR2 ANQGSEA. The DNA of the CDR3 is TGCAGCGTTGTTCCCCAAGACACTGAAGCTTTCTTT. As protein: CSVVPQDTEAFF.

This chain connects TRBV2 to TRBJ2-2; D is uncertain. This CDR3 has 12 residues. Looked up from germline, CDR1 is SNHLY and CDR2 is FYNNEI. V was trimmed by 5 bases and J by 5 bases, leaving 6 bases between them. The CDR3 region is CASSWFTGELFF. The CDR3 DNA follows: TGTGCCAGCAGTTGGTTTACCGGGGAGCTGTTTTTT.

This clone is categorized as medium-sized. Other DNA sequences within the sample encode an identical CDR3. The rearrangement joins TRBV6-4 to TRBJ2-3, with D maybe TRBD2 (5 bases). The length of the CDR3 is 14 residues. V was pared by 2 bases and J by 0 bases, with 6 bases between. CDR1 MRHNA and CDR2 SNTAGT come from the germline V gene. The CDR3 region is CASSDGGSTDTQYF. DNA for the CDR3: TGTGCCAGCAGTGACGGCGGGAGCACAGATACGCAGTATTTT.

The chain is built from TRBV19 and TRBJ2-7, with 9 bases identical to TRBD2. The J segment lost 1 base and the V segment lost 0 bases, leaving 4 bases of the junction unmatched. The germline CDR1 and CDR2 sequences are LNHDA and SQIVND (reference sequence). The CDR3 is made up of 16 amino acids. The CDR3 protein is CASSIDSGGGSYEQYF. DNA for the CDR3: TGTGCCAGTAGTATAGATAGCGGGGGAGGATCCTACGAGCAGTACTTC.

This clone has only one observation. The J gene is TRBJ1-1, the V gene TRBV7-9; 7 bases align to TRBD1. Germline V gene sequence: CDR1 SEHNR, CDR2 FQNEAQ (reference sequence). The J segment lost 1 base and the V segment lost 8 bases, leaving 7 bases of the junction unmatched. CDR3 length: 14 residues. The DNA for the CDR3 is TGTGCCAGCGCAAAGTGGGACAGGAACACTGAAGCTTTCTTT. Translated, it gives CASAKWDRNTEAFF.

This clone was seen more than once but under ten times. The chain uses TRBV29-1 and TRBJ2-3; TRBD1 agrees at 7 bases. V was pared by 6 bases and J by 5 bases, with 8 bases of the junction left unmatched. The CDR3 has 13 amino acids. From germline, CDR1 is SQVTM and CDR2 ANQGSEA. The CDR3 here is CSVGQGVRDTQYF. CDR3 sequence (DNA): TGCAGCGTCGGCCAGGGGGTTCGAGATACGCAGTATTTT.

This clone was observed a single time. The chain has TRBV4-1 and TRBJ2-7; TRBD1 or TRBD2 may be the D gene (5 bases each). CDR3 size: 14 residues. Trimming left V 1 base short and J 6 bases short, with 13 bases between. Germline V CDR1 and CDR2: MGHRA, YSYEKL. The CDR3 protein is CASSQVPGLVEQYF. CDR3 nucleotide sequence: TGCGCCAGCAGCCAAGTCCCGGGGCTGGTCGAGCAGTACTTC.

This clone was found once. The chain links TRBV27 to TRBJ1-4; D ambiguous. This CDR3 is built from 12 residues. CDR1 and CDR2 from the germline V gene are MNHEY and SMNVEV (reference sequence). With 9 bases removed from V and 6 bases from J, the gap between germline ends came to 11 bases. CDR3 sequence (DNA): TGTGCCAGTCGTTCAATTGATGAAAAACTGTTTTTT. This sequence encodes CASRSIDEKLFF.

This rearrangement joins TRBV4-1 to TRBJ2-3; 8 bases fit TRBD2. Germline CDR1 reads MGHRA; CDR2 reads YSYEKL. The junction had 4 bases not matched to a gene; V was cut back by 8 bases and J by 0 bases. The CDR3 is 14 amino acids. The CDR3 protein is CASRSGTSTDTQYF. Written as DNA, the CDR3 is TGCGCCAGCCGTAGCGGGACTAGCACAGATACGCAGTATTTT.

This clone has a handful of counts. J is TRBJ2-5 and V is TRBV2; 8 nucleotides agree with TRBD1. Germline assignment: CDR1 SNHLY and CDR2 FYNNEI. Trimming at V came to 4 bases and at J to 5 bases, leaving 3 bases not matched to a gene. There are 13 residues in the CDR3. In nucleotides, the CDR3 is TGTGCCAGCAGTGGCAGGGGGCAGGAGACCCAGTACTTC. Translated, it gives CASSGRGQETQYF.

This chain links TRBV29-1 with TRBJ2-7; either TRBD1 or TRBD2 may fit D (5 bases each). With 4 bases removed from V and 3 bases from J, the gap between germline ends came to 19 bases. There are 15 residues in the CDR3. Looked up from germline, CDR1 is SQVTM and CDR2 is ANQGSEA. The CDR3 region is CSVGGATGNLYEQYF. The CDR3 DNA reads TGCAGCGTTGGAGGGGCGACTGGAAACCTCTACGAGCAGTACTTC.

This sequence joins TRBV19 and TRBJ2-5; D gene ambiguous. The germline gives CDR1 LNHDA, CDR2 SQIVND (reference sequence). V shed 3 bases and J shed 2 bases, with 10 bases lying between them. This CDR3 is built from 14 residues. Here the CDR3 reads CASSIHGIQETQYF. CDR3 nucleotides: TGTGCCAGTAGTATTCATGGGATACAAGAGACCCAGTACTTC. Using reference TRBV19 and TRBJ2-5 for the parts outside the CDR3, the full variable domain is DGGITQSPKYLFRKEGQNVTLSCEQNLNHDAMYWYRQDPGQGLRLIYYSQIVNDFQKGDIAEGYSVSREKKESFPLTVTSAQKNPTAFYLCASSIHGIQETQYFGPGTRLLVL.

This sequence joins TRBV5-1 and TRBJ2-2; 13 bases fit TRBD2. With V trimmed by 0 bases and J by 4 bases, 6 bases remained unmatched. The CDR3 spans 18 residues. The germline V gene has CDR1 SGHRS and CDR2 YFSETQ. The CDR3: CASSLVGLAGDPTGELFF. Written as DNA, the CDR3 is TGCGCCAGCAGCTTGGTCGGACTAGCGGGAGATCCCACCGGGGAGCTGTTTTTT.

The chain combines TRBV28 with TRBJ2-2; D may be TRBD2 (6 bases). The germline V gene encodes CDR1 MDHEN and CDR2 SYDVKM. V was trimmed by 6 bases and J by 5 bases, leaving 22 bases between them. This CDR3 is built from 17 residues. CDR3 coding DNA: TGTGCCAGCAGCCTACACATACCGGGAGTAGTTACCGGGGAGCTGTTTTTT. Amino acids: CASSLHIPGVVTGELFF. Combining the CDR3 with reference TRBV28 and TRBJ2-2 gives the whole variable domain DVKVTQSSRYLVKRTGEKVFLECVQDMDHENMFWYRQDPGLGLRLIYFSYDVKMKEKGDIPEGYSVSREKKERFSLILESASTNQTSMYLCASSLHIPGVVTGELFFGEGSRLTVL.

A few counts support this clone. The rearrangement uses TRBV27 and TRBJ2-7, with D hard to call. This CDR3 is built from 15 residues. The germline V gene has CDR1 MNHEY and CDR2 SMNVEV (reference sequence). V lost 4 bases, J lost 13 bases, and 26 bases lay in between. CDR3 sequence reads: CASSSEPPPTDFGYF. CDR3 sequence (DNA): TGTGCCAGCAGTTCCGAACCCCCACCAACCGACTTCGGATACTTC.

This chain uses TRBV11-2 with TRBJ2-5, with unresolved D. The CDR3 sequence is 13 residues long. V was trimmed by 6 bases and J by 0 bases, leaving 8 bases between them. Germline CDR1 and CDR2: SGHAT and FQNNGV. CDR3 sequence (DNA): TGTGCCAGCAGATTGGGGTACCAAGAGACCCAGTACTTC. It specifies CASRLGYQETQYF.

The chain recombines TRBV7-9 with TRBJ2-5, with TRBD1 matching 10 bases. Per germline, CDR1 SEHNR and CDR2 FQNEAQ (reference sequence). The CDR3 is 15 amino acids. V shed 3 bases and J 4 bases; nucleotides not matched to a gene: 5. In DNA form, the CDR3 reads TGTGCCAGCAGCTTCCGGACAGGGGGAAGAGAGACCCAGTACTTC. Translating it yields CASSFRTGGRETQYF.

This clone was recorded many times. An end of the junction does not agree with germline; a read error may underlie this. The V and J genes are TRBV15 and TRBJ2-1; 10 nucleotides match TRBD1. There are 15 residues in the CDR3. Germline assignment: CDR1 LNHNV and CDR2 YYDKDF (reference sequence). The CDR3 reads CATSGDRGQGNEQFF. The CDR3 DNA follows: TGTGCCACCAGCGGAGACAGGGGGCAGGGCAATGAGCAGTTCTTC.

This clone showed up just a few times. CDR3 loop: CASSLGDTGELFF. The DNA of the CDR3 is TGTGCCAGCAGTTTAGGGGACACCGGGGAGCTGTTTTTT. The chain recombines TRBV27 with TRBJ2-2; D is unclear. There are 13 residues in the CDR3. V was pared by 2 bases and J by 3 bases, with 4 bases between. From germline, CDR1 is MNHEY and CDR2 SMNVEV (reference sequence).

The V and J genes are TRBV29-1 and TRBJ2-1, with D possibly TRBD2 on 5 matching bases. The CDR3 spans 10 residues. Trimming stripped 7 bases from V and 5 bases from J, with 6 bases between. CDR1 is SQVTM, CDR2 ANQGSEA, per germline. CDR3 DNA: TGCAGCGCCGGGAACAATGAGCAGTTCTTC. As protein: CSAGNNEQFF.

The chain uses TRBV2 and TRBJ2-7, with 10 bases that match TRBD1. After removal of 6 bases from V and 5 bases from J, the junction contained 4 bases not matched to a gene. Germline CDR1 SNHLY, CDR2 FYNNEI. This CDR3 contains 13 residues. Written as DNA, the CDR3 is TGTGCCAGCAGGACAGGGGGCAAAGACGAGCAGTACTTC. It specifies CASRTGGKDEQYF.

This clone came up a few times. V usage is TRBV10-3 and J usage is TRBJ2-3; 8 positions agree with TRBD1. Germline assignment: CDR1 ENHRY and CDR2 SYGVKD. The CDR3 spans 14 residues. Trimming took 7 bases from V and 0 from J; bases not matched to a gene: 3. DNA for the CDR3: TGTGCCATCATGACAGGGGTTAGCACAGATACGCAGTATTTT. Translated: CAIMTGVSTDTQYF.

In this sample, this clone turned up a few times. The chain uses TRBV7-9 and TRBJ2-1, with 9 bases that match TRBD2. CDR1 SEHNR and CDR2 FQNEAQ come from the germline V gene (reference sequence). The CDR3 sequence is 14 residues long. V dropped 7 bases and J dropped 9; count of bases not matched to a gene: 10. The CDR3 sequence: CASTPRREGGEQFF. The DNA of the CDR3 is TGTGCCAGCACCCCTCGGCGGGAGGGCGGTGAGCAGTTCTTC.

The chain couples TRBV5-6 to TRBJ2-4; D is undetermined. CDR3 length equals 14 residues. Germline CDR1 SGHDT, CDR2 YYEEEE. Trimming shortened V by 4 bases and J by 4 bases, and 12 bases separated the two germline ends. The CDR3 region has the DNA TGTGCCAGCAGCCCAAAACAGCCAAAAAACATTCAGTACTTC. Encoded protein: CASSPKQPKNIQYF.

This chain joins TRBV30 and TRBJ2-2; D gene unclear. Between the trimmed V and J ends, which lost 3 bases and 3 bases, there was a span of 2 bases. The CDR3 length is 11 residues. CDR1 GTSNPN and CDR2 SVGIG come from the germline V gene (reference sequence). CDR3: CAWRHTGELFF. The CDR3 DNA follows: TGTGCCTGGAGGCACACCGGGGAGCTGTTTTTT.

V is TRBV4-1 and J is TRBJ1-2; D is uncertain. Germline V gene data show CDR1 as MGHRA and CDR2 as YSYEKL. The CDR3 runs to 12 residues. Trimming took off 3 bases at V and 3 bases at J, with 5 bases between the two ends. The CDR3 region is CASSQGYYGYTF. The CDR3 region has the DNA TGCGCCAGCAGCCAGGGATACTATGGCTACACCTTC.